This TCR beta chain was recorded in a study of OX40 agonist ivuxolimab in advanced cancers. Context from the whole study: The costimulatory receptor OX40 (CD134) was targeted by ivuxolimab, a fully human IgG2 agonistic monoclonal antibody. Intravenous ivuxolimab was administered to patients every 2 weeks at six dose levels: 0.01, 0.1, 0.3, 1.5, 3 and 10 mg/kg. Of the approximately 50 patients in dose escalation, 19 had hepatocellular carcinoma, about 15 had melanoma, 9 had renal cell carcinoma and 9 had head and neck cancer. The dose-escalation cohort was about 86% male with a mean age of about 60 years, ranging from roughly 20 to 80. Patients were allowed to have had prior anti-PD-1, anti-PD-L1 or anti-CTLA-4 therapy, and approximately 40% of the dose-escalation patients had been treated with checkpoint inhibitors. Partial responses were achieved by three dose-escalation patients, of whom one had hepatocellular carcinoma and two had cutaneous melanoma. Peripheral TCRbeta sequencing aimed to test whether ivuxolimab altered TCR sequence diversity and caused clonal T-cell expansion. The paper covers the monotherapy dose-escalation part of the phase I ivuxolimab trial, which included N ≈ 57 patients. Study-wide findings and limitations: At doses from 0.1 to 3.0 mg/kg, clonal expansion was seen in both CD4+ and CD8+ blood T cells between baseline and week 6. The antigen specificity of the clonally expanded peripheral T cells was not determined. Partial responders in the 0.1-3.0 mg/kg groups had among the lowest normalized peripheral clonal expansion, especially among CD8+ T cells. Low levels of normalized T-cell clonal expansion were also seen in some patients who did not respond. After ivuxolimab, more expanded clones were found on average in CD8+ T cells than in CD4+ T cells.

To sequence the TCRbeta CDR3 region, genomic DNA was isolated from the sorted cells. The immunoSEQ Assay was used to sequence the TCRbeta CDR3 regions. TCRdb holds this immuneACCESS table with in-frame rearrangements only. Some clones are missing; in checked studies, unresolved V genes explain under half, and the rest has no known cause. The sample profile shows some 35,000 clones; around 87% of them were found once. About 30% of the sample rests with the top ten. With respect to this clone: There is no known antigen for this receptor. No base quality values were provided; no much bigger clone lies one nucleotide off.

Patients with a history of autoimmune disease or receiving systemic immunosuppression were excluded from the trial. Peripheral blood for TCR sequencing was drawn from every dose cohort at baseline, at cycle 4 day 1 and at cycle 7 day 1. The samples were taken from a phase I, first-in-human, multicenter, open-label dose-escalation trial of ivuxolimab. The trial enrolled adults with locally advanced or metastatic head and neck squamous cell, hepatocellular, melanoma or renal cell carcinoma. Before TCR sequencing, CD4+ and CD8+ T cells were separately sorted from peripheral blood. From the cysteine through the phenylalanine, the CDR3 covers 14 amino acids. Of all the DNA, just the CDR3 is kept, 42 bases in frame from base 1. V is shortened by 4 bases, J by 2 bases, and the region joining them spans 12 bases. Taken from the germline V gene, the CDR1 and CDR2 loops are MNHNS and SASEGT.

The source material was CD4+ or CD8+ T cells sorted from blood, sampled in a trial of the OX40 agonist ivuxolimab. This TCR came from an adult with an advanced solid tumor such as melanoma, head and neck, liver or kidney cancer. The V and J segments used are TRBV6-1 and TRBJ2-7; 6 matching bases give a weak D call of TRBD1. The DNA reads TGTGCCAGCAGTGCGACCAGACAGGCCTACGAGCAGTACTTC. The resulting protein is CASSATRQAYEQYF.